What follows describes a single T cell receptor beta chain. This clone was observed a few times. Its binding antigen is unknown. The input lacks base qualities; no much larger clone sits a single base away. TCRbeta CDR3 regions were amplified from genomic DNA by means of the immunoSEQ Assay, a bias-controlled multiplex PCR. Concerning the study's data processing: Within the assay, amplification of reference gene primers was used to estimate how many nucleated cells each sample contained. To quantify the absolute abundance of each unique TCRbeta CDR3 rearrangement, sequence reads were collapsed and filtered. For each sample, productive Simpson clonality was calculated by taking the square root of Simpson's diversity index across productive rearrangements. The immuneACCESS repertoire file appears here via TCRdb, limited to in-frame rearrangements. These files lack a portion of the clones; in checked studies, under half of the deficit traces to unresolved V genes, and the cause of the others is not known. The V and J calls and clone size come from that table; D and trimming were worked out from the DNA. This sample comprises approximately 120,000 clones, around 81% of them detected only once. Around 4.1% of the sample comes from the top ten.

The data originate from a study of blood T cell repertoires in COVID-19 (TCRdb year 2020). For context, the study as a whole: The collaborator samples originated in the United States, Italy and Spain and spanned the acute and convalescent phases of COVID-19. Samples came from the ongoing ImmuneRACE study (first 160 participants) plus 1,254 subjects from 6 global collaborators. The prospective study material was composed of cDNA or gDNA derived from T cells, B-cell-depleted T cells, or PBMCs. Deeply sampled blood TCRbeta repertoires from subjects exposed to, actively infected with, or recovered from COVID-19 were included in the dataset. The repertoires were made available in a free public database intended to serve as a resource for research on the immune response to SARS-CoV-2. A de-identified subject ID, COVID-19 status, age in years and sex were almost always included in the sample metadata. Where available, HLA class I and class II types were obtained from metadata supplied by the sample provider rather than from assay-based typing.

Broader findings and caveats from the paper: Clinical and demographic metadata were provided uncurated, with the amount varying by source and participant.

Reading the germline V gene gives CDR1 MNHEY and CDR2 SVGEGT. The CDR3, cysteine through phenylalanine, is 15 amino acids long. The DNA shown is the 45-base CDR3, in frame from base 1. Cut back by 2 bases and 5 bases, the V and J ends lie 10 bases apart. Whole blood was collected in K2EDTA tubes by collaborating institutions according to the institutions' own protocols. Collaborator samples were shipped for TCRbeta analysis as frozen whole blood, isolated PBMCs, or DNA extracted from either sample type. The sequence was collected from a woman in her 50s with acute or convalescent COVID-19. Rearrangement joined TRBV6-2 or TRBV6-3 to TRBJ1-6; the D gene cannot be resolved reliably. Sequencing was done on a sample of peripheral blood. CDR3 region: CASSYRPADNSPLHF. The bases are TGTGCCAGCAGTTACCGCCCGGCGGATAATTCACCCCTCCACTTT.